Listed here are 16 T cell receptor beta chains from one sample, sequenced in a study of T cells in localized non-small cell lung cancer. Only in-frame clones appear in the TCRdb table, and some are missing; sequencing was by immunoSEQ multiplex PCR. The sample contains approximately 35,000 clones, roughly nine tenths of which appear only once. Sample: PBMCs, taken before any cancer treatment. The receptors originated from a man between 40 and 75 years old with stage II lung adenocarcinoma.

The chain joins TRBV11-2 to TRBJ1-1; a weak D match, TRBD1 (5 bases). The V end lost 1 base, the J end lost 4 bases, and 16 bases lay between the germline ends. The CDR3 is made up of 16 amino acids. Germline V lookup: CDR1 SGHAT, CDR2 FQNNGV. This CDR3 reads CASSLAPGGRSTEAFF. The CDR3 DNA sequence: TGTGCCAGCAGCTTAGCTCCGGGGGGGAGGAGCACTGAAGCTTTCTTT. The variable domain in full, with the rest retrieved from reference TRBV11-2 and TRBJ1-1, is EAGVAQSPRYKIIEKRQSVAFWCNPISGHATLYWYQQILGQGPKLLIQFQNNGVVDDSQLPKDRFSAERLKGVDSTLKIQPAKLEDSAVYLCASSLAPGGRSTEAFFGQGTRLTVV.

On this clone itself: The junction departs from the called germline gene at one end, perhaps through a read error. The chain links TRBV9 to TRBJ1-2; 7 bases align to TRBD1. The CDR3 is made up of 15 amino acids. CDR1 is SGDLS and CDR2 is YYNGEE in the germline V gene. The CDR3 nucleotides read TGTGCCGGCAGCGCCCGGGGCAGGGGGTTCTATGGCTACACCTTC. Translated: CAGSARGRGFYGYTF.

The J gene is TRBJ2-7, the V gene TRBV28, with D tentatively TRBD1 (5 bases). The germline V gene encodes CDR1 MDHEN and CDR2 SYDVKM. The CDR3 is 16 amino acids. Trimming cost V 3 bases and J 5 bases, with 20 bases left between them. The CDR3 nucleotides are TGTGCCAGCAGTTTTTATCAGGGCCCAGGTGGGGACGAGCAGTACTTC. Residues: CASSFYQGPGGDEQYF.

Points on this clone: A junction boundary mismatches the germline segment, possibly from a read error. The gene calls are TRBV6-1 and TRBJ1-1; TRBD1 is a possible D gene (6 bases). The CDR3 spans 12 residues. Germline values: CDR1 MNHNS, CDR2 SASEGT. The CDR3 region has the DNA TGTGCCAGCAGTGTTGCAGGGGCTGAGGCTTTCTTT. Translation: CASSVAGAEAFF.

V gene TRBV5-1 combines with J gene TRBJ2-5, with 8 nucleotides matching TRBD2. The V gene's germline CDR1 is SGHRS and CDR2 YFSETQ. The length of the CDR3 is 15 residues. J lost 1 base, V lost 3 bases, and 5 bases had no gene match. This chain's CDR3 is CASSSAGVAQETQYF. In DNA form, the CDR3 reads TGCGCCAGCAGCTCAGCGGGAGTCGCCCAAGAGACCCAGTACTTC. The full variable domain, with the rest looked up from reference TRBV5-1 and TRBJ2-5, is KAGVTQTPRYLIKTRGQQVTLSCSPISGHRSVSWYQQTPGQGLQFLFEYFSETQRNKGNFPGRFSGRQFSNSRSEMNVSTLELGDSALYLCASSSAGVAQETQYFGPGTRLLVL.

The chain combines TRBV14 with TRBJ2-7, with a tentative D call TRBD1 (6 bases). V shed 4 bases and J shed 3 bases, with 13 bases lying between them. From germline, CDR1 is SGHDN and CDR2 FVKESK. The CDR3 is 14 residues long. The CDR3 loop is CASSPEQGYYEQYF. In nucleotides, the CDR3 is TGTGCCAGCAGCCCTGAACAGGGTTACTACGAGCAGTACTTC.

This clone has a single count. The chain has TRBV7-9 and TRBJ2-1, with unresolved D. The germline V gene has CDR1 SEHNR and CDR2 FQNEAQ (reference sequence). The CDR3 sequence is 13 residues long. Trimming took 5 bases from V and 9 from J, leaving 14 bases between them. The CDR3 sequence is CASSLEGYGEQFF. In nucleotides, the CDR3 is TGTGCCAGCAGCCTCGAAGGGTATGGTGAGCAGTTCTTC.

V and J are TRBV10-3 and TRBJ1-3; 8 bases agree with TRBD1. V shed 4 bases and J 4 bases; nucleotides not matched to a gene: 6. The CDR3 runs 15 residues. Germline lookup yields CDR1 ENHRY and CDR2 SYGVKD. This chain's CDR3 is CAISVGRGRGNTIYF. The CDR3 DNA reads TGTGCCATCAGTGTGGGCAGGGGGCGAGGAAACACCATATATTTT.

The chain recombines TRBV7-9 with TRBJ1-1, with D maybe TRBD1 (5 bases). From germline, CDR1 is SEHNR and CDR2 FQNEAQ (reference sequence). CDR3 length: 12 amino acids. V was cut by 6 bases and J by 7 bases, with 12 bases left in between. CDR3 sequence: CASSRSQVEAFF. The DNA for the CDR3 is TGTGCCAGCAGTCGTTCACAGGTTGAAGCTTTCTTT.

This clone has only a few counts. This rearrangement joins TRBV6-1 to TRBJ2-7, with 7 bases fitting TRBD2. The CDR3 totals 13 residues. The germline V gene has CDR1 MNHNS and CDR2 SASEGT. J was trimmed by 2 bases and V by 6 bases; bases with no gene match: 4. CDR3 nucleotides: TGTGCCAGCAGATCTAGCGGCGCCTACGAGCAGTACTTC. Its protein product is CASRSSGAYEQYF.

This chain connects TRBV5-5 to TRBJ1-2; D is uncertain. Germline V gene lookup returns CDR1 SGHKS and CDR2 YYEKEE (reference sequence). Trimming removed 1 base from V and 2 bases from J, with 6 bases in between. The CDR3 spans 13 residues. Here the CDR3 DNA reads TGTGCCAGCAGCTTGCTACAGAACTATGGCTACACCTTC. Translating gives CASSLLQNYGYTF.

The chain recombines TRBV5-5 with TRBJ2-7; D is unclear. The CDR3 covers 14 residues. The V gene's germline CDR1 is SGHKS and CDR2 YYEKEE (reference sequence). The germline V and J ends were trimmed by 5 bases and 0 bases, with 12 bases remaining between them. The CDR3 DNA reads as TGTGCCAGCAGTTCGGACGCCCTCTCCTACGAGCAGTACTTC. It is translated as CASSSDALSYEQYF.

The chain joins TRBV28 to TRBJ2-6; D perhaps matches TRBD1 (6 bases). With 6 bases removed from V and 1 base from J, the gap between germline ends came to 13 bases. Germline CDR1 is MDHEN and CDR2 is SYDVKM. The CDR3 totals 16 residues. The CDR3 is CASSSPGQSGANVLTF. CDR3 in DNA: TGTGCCAGCAGCAGCCCCGGACAGTCTGGGGCCAACGTCCTGACTTTC.

CDR3 region: CASSVLVGSGGTGELFF. The CDR3 DNA sequence: TGTGCCAGCAGCGTTTTGGTCGGGAGTGGAGGCACCGGGGAGCTGTTTTTT. The chain has TRBV9 and TRBJ2-2; D may be TRBD2 (6 bases). Germline assignment: CDR1 SGDLS and CDR2 YYNGEE. Trimming took off 2 bases at V and 4 bases at J, with 18 bases between the two ends. This CDR3 has 17 residues.

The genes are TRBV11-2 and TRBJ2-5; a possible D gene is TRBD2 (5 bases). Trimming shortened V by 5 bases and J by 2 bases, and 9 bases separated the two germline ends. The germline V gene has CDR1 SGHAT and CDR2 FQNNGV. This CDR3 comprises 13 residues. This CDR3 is CASSRTFQETQYF. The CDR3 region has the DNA TGTGCCAGCAGCAGGACTTTTCAAGAGACCCAGTACTTC.

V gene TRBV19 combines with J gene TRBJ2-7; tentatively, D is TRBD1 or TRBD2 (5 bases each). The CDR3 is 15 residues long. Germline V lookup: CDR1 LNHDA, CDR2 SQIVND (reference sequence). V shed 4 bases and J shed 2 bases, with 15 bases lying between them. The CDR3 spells CASSKADTIPYEQYF. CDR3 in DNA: TGTGCCAGTAGTAAAGCGGACACAATCCCCTACGAGCAGTACTTC.